This TCR beta chain was found in a study of OX40 agonist ivuxolimab in advanced cancers. As regards this clone: Its target is unknown.

Here immunoSEQ multiplex PCR was the method, and the copy in TCRdb shows in-frame clones only, minus some. The table shows about 78,000 clones, with around nine tenths occurring only once. Germline-derived CDR1 and CDR2 are GTSNPN and SVGIG (reference sequence). The germline V and J ends were trimmed by 5 bases and 8 bases, with 18 bases remaining between them. The CDR3 runs 14 residues. Findings and limits, study-wide: Partial responders at 0.1-3.0 mg/kg had among the lowest clonal expansion.

This receptor was taken from an adult with an advanced solid tumor such as melanoma, head and neck, liver or kidney cancer. The source was CD4+ or CD8+ T cells sorted from blood, collected in a trial of the OX40 agonist ivuxolimab. This chain uses TRBV30 with TRBJ1-4, with D unresolved. CDR3 bases: TGTGCCTGGGGCCTTGGCCCGGGCGGAGAAAAACTGTTTTTT. Its protein is CAWGLGPGGEKLFF.